A single sample gave rise to the 8 T cell receptor beta chains below, sequenced in a study of graft-versus-host responses after intestinal transplantation. Processing released intraepithelial and lamina propria lymphocytes from the graft tissue. Clones were sequenced by immunoSEQ multiplex PCR, and TCRdb holds only the in-frame ones, with some missing. The sample lists some 8,000 clones; 65% to 80% were seen once. The sequenced sample was ileum tissue, obtained approximately 460 days after transplant. The receptors come from a human patient who received an intestinal transplant, so some T cells may come from the graft donor.

The chain recombines TRBV4-1 with TRBJ1-5, with D uncertain. The germline CDR1 and CDR2 sequences are MGHRA and YSYEKL. This CDR3 region has 14 residues. V lost 1 base and J lost 4, with 8 bases in between. Here the CDR3 DNA reads TGCGCCAGCAGCCAAGGGAATGGAAATCAGCCCCAGCATTTT. Protein sequence: CASSQGNGNQPQHF.

The gene calls are TRBV10-3 and TRBJ2-2; the D gene is possibly TRBD1 (6 bases). V shed 1 base and J shed 6 bases, with 9 bases lying between them. The CDR3 spans 14 residues. CDR1 is ENHRY, CDR2 SYGVKD, per germline. The CDR3, as DNA: TGTGCCATCAGTGAGTTAGGGGGTGCCGGGGAGCTGTTTTTT. It specifies CAISELGGAGELFF.

J is TRBJ2-2 and V is TRBV18; TRBD1 matches 8 bases. Germline CDR1 KGHSH, CDR2 LQKENI. CDR3 length: 18 amino acids. The ends lost 1 base at V and 4 bases at J; junction bases unmatched: 11. CDR3 loop: CASSPLGTGPGSTGELFF. DNA of the CDR3: TGTGCCAGCTCACCACTGGGGACAGGTCCGGGGAGCACCGGGGAGCTGTTTTTT. Together with reference TRBV18 and TRBJ2-2, the CDR3 gives the full variable domain: NAGVMQNPRHLVRRRGQEARLRCSPMKGHSHVYWYRQLPEEGLKFMVYLQKENIIDESGMPKERFSAEFPKEGPSILRIQQVVRGDSAAYFCASSPLGTGPGSTGELFFGEGSRLTVL.

The chain combines TRBV7-2 with TRBJ2-1; 8 bases line up with TRBD2. There are 14 residues in the CDR3. Looked up from germline, CDR1 is SGHTA and CDR2 is FQGNSA. Losses at the gene ends were 4 bases for V and 10 bases for J; bases not matched to a gene: 9. The CDR3 region is CASSSGLARGEQFF. CDR3 bases: TGTGCCAGCAGCTCCGGACTAGCCCGGGGGGAGCAGTTCTTC.

A few counts support this clone. The gene calls are TRBV6-4 and TRBJ1-2, with no clear D. CDR1 and CDR2 from the germline V gene are MRHNA and SNTAGT. V was cut by 1 base and J by 5 bases, with 8 bases left in between. CDR3 length: 13 amino acids. This chain's CDR3 is CASSDYSLYGYTF. CDR3 DNA sequence: TGTGCCAGCAGTGACTACAGCCTTTATGGCTACACCTTC.

V and J are TRBV28 and TRBJ2-1, with unresolved D. This CDR3 region has 15 residues. CDR1 is MDHEN and CDR2 is SYDVKM in the germline V gene. The germline V and J ends were trimmed by 1 base and 4 bases, with 11 bases remaining between them. The CDR3 reads CASSLSLSGYNEQFF. The DNA of the CDR3 is TGTGCCAGCAGTTTATCCCTTTCAGGATACAATGAGCAGTTCTTC.

In regard to this clone: One junction end disagrees with the germline gene, perhaps due to a read error. The rearrangement links TRBV7-7 to TRBJ2-1; 11 nucleotides match TRBD1. Germline V gene lookup returns CDR1 SSHAT and CDR2 FNYEAQ (reference sequence). The CDR3 spans 13 residues. The CDR3 DNA sequence: TGTGCTAGCAGCTTGGACAGGGGGCCTGAGCAGTTCTTC. It translates to CASSLDRGPEQFF.

A few counts support this clone. The chain is built from TRBV2 and TRBJ2-7; no firm D call. The germline V gene encodes CDR1 SNHLY and CDR2 FYNNEI. V was cut by 3 bases and J by 1 base, with 10 bases left in between. This CDR3 spans 14 amino acids. CDR3 bases: TGTGCCAGCAGTGACGGTAGGGTTTCCTACGAGCAGTACGTC. Residues: CASSDGRVSYEQYV.